Included here is one T cell receptor (beta chain) sequence, with context. What it binds is not known. Method: immunoSEQ multiplex PCR; TCRdb's copy keeps in-frame clones and lacks some. The sample carries approximately 180,000 clones, approximately 95% recorded once. The data were taken from a study of shared clonotypes between healthy human individuals. Study results and caveats: Four donors held about 4.5% of naive CD4 clonotypes in common.

With 0 bases removed from V and 2 bases from J, the gap between germline ends came to 10 bases. CDR1 is LNHNV and CDR2 is YYDKDF in the germline V gene (reference sequence). CDR3 length: 15 amino acids. The TCR originated in a woman aged 25 to 39 in good health. Input material: naive CD4+ T cells sorted from blood. Subset in this sample: CD45RA+ positively selected. The rearrangement joins TRBV15 to TRBJ1-2; no reliable D call. Here the CDR3 DNA reads TGTGCCACCAGCAGAGATCGGGGAGCAAACTATGGCTACACCTTC. Translation gives CATSRDRGANYGYTF.